The 4 T cell receptor beta chains in this list originate from one sample, sequenced in a study of T cell changes during pregnancy in multiple sclerosis. Clones were read by immunoSEQ multiplex PCR, and TCRdb kept only the in-frame ones, dropping some. The sample holds roughly 52,000 clones, around 94% seen once. The input for sequencing was CD8+ T cells from peripheral blood mononuclear cells, taken before pregnancy. These receptor sequences come from a female donor with multiple sclerosis, enrolled in a pregnancy study.

The rearrangement uses TRBV27 and TRBJ2-2; D is perhaps TRBD1 (5 bases). Per the germline V gene, CDR1 is MNHEY and CDR2 is SMNVEV (reference sequence). V shed 1 base and J shed 6 bases, with 9 bases lying between them. The CDR3 covers 14 residues. The CDR3 DNA is TGTGCCAGCAGTTTATTAAGGGGCGCCGGGGAGCTGTTTTTT. It translates to CASSLLRGAGELFF.

CDR3 residues: CASSESRVHNQPQHF. The CDR3 region has the DNA TGTGCCAGCAGTGAATCCCGGGTCCACAATCAGCCCCAGCATTTT. The chain employs TRBV6-1 and TRBJ1-5; no clear D gene. Trimming took 2 bases from V and 3 from J, leaving 11 bases between them. CDR1 is MNHNS and CDR2 is SASEGT in the germline V gene. This CDR3 region has 15 residues.

The rearrangement links TRBV6-5 to TRBJ2-1; 11 positions match TRBD2. The CDR3 sequence is 16 residues long. Unmatched junction bases numbered 2, after V lost 0 bases and J lost 4 bases. Germline V gene lookup returns CDR1 MNHEY and CDR2 SVGAGI. Here the CDR3 DNA reads TGTGCCAGCAGTTACTCGACTAGCGGGAAATACAATGAGCAGTTCTTC. The encoded protein is CASSYSTSGKYNEQFF.

This clone was counted a single time. This chain joins TRBV10-2 and TRBJ2-2, with D tentatively TRBD2 (7 bases). V lost 10 bases, J lost 1 base, and 13 bases lay in between. CDR1 is WSHSY, CDR2 SAAADI, per germline. This CDR3 is 14 amino acids long. This chain's CDR3 is CATQGGGNTGELFF. The CDR3 nucleotides read TGCGCCACGCAAGGGGGGGGGAACACCGGGGAGCTGTTTTTT.